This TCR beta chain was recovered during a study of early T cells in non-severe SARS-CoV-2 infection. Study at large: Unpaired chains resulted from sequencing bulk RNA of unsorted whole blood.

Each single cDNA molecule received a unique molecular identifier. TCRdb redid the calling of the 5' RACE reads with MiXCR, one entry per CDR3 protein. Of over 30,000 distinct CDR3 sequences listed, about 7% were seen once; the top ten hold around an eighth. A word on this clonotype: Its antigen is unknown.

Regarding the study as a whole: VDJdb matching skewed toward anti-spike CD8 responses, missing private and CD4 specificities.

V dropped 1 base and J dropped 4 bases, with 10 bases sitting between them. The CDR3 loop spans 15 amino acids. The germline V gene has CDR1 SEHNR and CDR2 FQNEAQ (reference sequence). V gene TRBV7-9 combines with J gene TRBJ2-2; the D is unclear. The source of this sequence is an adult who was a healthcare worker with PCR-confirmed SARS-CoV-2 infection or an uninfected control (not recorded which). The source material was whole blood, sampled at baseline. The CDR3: CASSLVSALTGELFF. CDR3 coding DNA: TGTGCCAGCAGCTTAGTCTCAGCTCTCACCGGGGAGCTGTTTTTT.